These 19 T cell receptor beta chains originate from one sample sequenced in a study of identical twins. TCRdb analysed the 5' RACE reads with MiXCR anew, one entry per CDR3 protein. The table includes about 690,000 distinct CDR3 sequences, roughly 20% detected once. The sample also formed part of further work on T cells expressing NK-cell markers.

Material for sequencing was PBMCs. Receptors originate from a woman between 18 and 29 years old in good health.

V gene TRBV5-5 combines with J gene TRBJ1-5, with D tentatively TRBD1 (6 bases). The V end was cut by 2 bases, the J end by 2 bases, with 14 bases between. The CDR3 totals 16 residues. Germline CDR1 SGHKS, CDR2 YYEKEE (reference sequence). In nucleotides, the CDR3 is TGTGCCAGCAGCTTTCGGGGGCTTCGGGGCAATCAGCCCCAGCATTTT. It is translated as CASSFRGLRGNQPQHF.

This clonotype came up many times. The V and J genes are TRBV25-1 and TRBJ2-1, with TRBD1 as a possible D gene (5 bases). Germline V gene sequence: CDR1 MGHDK, CDR2 SYGVNS. The CDR3 runs to 13 residues. Trimming stripped 2 bases from V and 8 bases from J, with 10 bases between. In nucleotides, the CDR3 is TGTGCCAGCAGTGAACAGGGTGTGTATGAGCAGTTCTTC. Amino acids: CASSEQGVYEQFF. Full variable domain (outside the CDR3, taken from reference TRBV25-1 and TRBJ2-1): EADIYQTPRYLVIGTGKKITLECSQTMGHDKMYWYQQDPGMELHLIHYSYGVNSTEKGDLSSESTVSRIRTEHFPLTLESARPSHTSQYLCASSEQGVYEQFFGPGTRLTVL.

This clonotype has only a few counts. The V call is TRBV9, the J call TRBJ2-3; 8 nucleotides line up with TRBD2. With 3 bases clipped from V and 1 base from J, the junction kept 13 bases outside the gene matches. CDR1 and CDR2 (germline): SGDLS, YYNGEE. The CDR3 loop spans 18 amino acids. The CDR3 region has the DNA TGTGCCAGCAGCGGCCTGGCCCTTAGCGGGACTCGCACAGATACGCAGTATTTT. This encodes CASSGLALSGTRTDTQYF.

The chain combines TRBV12-3 or TRBV12-4 with TRBJ1-1; no definite D call. Trimming took 10 bases from V and 1 from J, leaving 13 bases between them. This CDR3 comprises 13 residues. CDR3 in DNA: TGTGCCACACTAAGTGGAGGGAACACTGAAGCTTTCTTT. It encodes CATLSGGNTEAFF.

The genes are TRBV29-1 and TRBJ2-1; 10 nucleotides agree with TRBD2. Germline V gene sequence: CDR1 SQVTM, CDR2 ANQGSEA. The CDR3 sequence is 12 residues long. V dropped 4 bases and J dropped 15; count of bases not matched to a gene: 9. DNA of the CDR3: TGCAGCGTTGTATCCCTAGCGGGAGCCGGGTTCTTC. Amino acid sequence: CSVVSLAGAGFF.

The chain uses TRBV7-6 and TRBJ2-7; no definite D call. Trimming took off 2 bases at V and 7 bases at J, with 9 bases between the two ends. Germline lookup yields CDR1 SGHVS and CDR2 FNYEAQ. CDR3 length: 12 residues. In DNA form, the CDR3 reads TGTGCCAGCAGCTTATGGGTGTCGGAGCAGTACTTC. As protein: CASSLWVSEQYF.

The chain couples TRBV10-2 to TRBJ2-3; a possible D gene is TRBD2 (5 bases). This CDR3 spans 14 amino acids. Germline V CDR1 and CDR2: WSHSY, SAAADI. V was pared by 4 bases and J by 2 bases, with 10 bases between. The CDR3 DNA reads TGCGCCAGCAGTGTCACTAGAGACACAGATACGCAGTATTTT. It specifies CASSVTRDTDTQYF.

This clonotype was counted only a few times. The chain joins TRBV20-1 to TRBJ2-1; D gene ambiguous. The CDR3 runs to 14 residues. Germline CDR1 is DFQATT and CDR2 is SNEGSKA (reference sequence). Trimming took 6 bases from V and 5 from J, leaving 17 bases between them. The CDR3 DNA is TGCAGTGCCGTGGGCCGACGGCTGGACAATGAGCAGTTCTTC. As protein: CSAVGRRLDNEQFF.

V and J are TRBV12-3 or TRBV12-4 and TRBJ2-7, with 10 bases fitting TRBD1. After removal of 4 bases from V and 3 bases from J, the junction contained 3 bases not matched to a gene. The CDR3 spans 14 residues. The CDR3 protein is CASSSGTGVYEQYF. CDR3 DNA: TGTGCCAGCAGTTCCGGGACAGGGGTCTACGAGCAGTACTTC.

In its sample, this clonotype was seen a few times. This chain links TRBV7-2 with TRBJ2-1; a possible D gene is TRBD1 (6 bases). The V and J ends lost 5 bases and 3 bases respectively, with 11 bases between them. Germline-derived CDR1 and CDR2 are SGHTA and FQGNSA. This CDR3 region has 14 residues. The CDR3 region is CASSPDSNYNEQFF. The DNA for the CDR3 is TGTGCCAGCAGCCCGGACAGCAACTACAATGAGCAGTTCTTC.

The chain employs TRBV10-2 and TRBJ2-5; either TRBD1 or TRBD2 may supply D (6 bases each). The V and J ends lost 3 bases and 4 bases respectively, with 9 bases between them. Germline loops: CDR1 WSHSY, CDR2 SAAADI. The CDR3 contains 13 residues. The CDR3 is CASSEQGGETQYF. CDR3 DNA sequence: TGCGCCAGCAGTGAACAGGGAGGAGAGACCCAGTACTTC.

A few counts support this clonotype. The chain joins TRBV3-1 to TRBJ2-1; 7 nucleotides match TRBD2. The CDR3 is 15 residues long. Trimming took 4 bases from V and 6 from J; bases not matched to a gene: 9. The V gene's germline CDR1 is LGHDT and CDR2 YNNKEL (reference sequence). The CDR3 DNA follows: TGTGCCAGCAGCCCGAGGTCCCGGGGGGTCAATGAGCAGTTCTTC. It specifies CASSPRSRGVNEQFF.

This chain links TRBV6-1 with TRBJ1-2; D is unresolved. Looked up from germline, CDR1 is MNHNS and CDR2 is SASEGT. The CDR3 is 13 residues long. The V gene lost 8 bases and the J gene lost 4 bases, with 14 bases spanning the gap. The CDR3 is CASRRKVVYGYTF. For the CDR3, the DNA is TGTGCCAGCCGTCGGAAGGTGGTCTATGGCTACACCTTC.

The V call is TRBV4-3, the J call TRBJ2-7, with 8 bases that match TRBD2. The germline V gene has CDR1 LGHNA and CDR2 YSLEER. This CDR3 has 16 residues. V gave up 3 bases and J gave up 2 bases; unmatched junction bases: 9. This CDR3 reads CASSQDLGGRTYEQYF. CDR3 DNA: TGCGCCAGCAGCCAGGACCTGGGCGGGAGGACCTACGAGCAGTACTTC.

The chain uses TRBV20-1 and TRBJ2-1; TRBD1 is a possible D gene (6 bases). In germline, CDR1 is DFQATT, CDR2 SNEGSKA (reference sequence). CDR3 length: 14 residues. The V and J ends lost 3 bases and 5 bases respectively, with 14 bases between them. The CDR3 DNA follows: TGCAGTGCTAGTGTGGGGGCCCAAAACAATGAGCAGTTCTTC. Translated, it gives CSASVGAQNNEQFF.

This clonotype was detected a few times. V is TRBV29-1 and J is TRBJ2-1; D is undetermined. V was pared by 7 bases and J by 10 bases, with 11 bases between. The CDR3 is 10 residues long. Germline CDR1 and CDR2: SQVTM and ANQGSEA. CDR3 coding DNA: TGCAGCGCCGCGGAGAAAGAGCAGTTCTTC. Encoded protein: CSAAEKEQFF.

This clonotype was counted ten times or more. The rearrangement uses TRBV30 and TRBJ2-1; 8 nucleotides align to TRBD2. Germline CDR1 reads GTSNPN; CDR2 reads SVGIG (reference sequence). The V gene end was trimmed by 5 bases and the J gene end by 4 bases; junction bases not matched to a gene: 7. The CDR3 loop spans 14 amino acids. CDR3 nucleotides: TGTGCCTGGCTGGCCGGCGGGAGGTACAATGAGCAGTTCTTC. Its protein product is CAWLAGGRYNEQFF.

This clonotype was observed many times. The genes are TRBV30 and TRBJ1-6; the D gene is possibly TRBD1 (6 bases). The CDR3 is 13 amino acids. With 4 bases removed from V and 8 bases from J, the gap between germline ends came to 12 bases. CDR1 and CDR2 (germline): GTSNPN, SVGIG (reference sequence). Here the CDR3 reads CAWNWGRDSPLHF. Here the CDR3 DNA reads TGTGCCTGGAATTGGGGGCGAGATTCACCCCTCCACTTT.

CDR3 in amino acids: CSAREPGDFYNEQFF. The CDR3 DNA follows: TGCAGTGCTAGGGAGCCCGGGGACTTCTACAATGAGCAGTTCTTC. V and J are TRBV20-1 and TRBJ2-1, with a weak D call TRBD2 (6 bases). This CDR3 is built from 15 residues. With 3 bases removed from V and 3 bases from J, the gap between germline ends came to 15 bases. Per germline, CDR1 DFQATT and CDR2 SNEGSKA (reference sequence).